The TCR beta chain under discussion was sequenced for a study of early T cells in non-severe SARS-CoV-2 infection. Whole-study findings and limits: Lookups in VDJdb leaned toward anti-spike CD8 responses and missed private and CD4 specificities.

As for this clonotype: What it recognizes is unknown.

The TCR library protocol attached unique molecular identifiers to the individual cDNA molecules. TCRdb analysed the 5' RACE reads with MiXCR anew, one entry per CDR3 protein. The data contain around 37,000 distinct CDR3 sequences, 8% to 9.5% of them seen just once; the ten biggest clones take up about 13%. The germline V and J ends were trimmed by 0 bases and 4 bases, with 10 bases remaining between them. Germline CDR1 LGHNA, CDR2 YSLEER. The CDR3 spans 14 residues. Sequencing was carried out using whole blood. This receptor was identified in an adult who was a healthcare worker with PCR-confirmed SARS-CoV-2 infection or an uninfected control (not recorded which). The chain employs TRBV4-3 and TRBJ2-7; D not certain. CDR3 sequence (DNA): TGCGCCAGCAGCCAAGATGGTGGGTTTTACGAGCAGTACTTC. It codes for CASSQDGGFYEQYF.